The T cell receptor (beta chain) under discussion was sequenced for a study of shared T cell receptors in the human thymus. Germline V gene lookup returns CDR1 SGHDT and CDR2 YYEEEE. V dropped 4 bases and J dropped 6 bases, with 28 bases sitting between them. CDR3 length: 18 amino acids. Method: immunoSEQ multiplex PCR; TCRdb's copy keeps in-frame clones and lacks some. The sample holds hundreds of thousands of clones, over 75% seen once. This sample also belongs to another study, concerning human thymus T cells. That investigation notes: Corrective surgery for congenital heart defects was being performed on the healthy Finnish infants who were the donors. Thymus pieces cut out during corrective heart surgery were the tissue that was used.

What was sequenced was thymocytes. This receptor was taken from a boy less than two years old with a congenital heart defect. The V gene is TRBV5-6, the J gene TRBJ1-2; D is possibly TRBD1 (6 bases). CDR3 amino acids: CASSPRPGPWDTMHGYTF. The CDR3 nucleotides read TGTGCCAGCAGCCCGAGGCCAGGGCCCTGGGACACGATGCATGGCTACACCTTC. Supplemented by reference TRBV5-6 and TRBJ1-2, the full variable domain reads DAGVTQSPTHLIKTRGQQVTLRCSPKSGHDTVSWYQQALGQGPQFIFQYYEEEERQRGNFPDRFSGHQFPNYSSELNVNALLLGDSALYLCASSPRPGPWDTMHGYTFGSGTRLTVV.